The 27 T cell receptor beta chains listed next were all sequenced from one sample in a study of patients and donors after allogeneic stem cell transplantation. TCRdb fed the RT-PCR reads into MiXCR, producing one record per CDR3 protein. The profile covers about 230,000 distinct CDR3 sequences, with 14% appearing a single time and around 10% taken by the ten largest. Sequences were obtained from blood, either unsorted or a sorted T cell fraction (not recorded which). The receptors were sampled from a human donor who was either an allogeneic HSCT recipient or a stem cell or donor lymphocyte infusion donor (not recorded which). It is not recorded whose cells these are; they may come from a transplant donor.

This rearrangement joins TRBV20-1 to TRBJ1-6, with 7 nucleotides matching TRBD1. Per the germline V gene, CDR1 is DFQATT and CDR2 is SNEGSKA (reference sequence). V trimming: 0 bases; J trimming: 4 bases; junction bases outside the gene matches: 6. The CDR3 is 16 residues long. As DNA, the CDR3 is TGCAGTGCTAGAGATGAGGACAGGTTTTATAATTCACCCCTCCACTTT. Translation gives CSARDEDRFYNSPLHF.

The genes are TRBV7-9 and TRBJ2-1; 9 bases are shared with TRBD2. The CDR3 spans 17 residues. Germline V gene lookup returns CDR1 SEHNR and CDR2 FQNEAQ (reference sequence). V lost 2 bases and J lost 5; bases outside the gene matches: 10. CDR3 nucleotides: TGTGCCAGCAGCTTACCTAGAAGACTAGCGGTTCACAATGAGCAGTTCTTC. Residues: CASSLPRRLAVHNEQFF. Full variable domain (remainder filled in from reference TRBV7-9 and TRBJ2-1): DTGVSQNPRHKITKRGQNVTFRCDPISEHNRLYWYRQTLGQGPEFLTYFQNEAQLEKSRLLSDRFSAERPKGSFSTLEIQRTEQGDSAMYLCASSLPRRLAVHNEQFFGPGTRLTVL.

This clonotype was seen only a few times. The chain couples TRBV6-1 to TRBJ2-1; D uncertain. The V and J ends lost 7 bases and 4 bases respectively, with 11 bases between them. CDR3 size: 13 residues. The germline gives CDR1 MNHNS, CDR2 SASEGT. The CDR3 protein is CASMGGLYNEQFF. In DNA, the CDR3 is TGTGCCAGCATGGGTGGGCTTTACAATGAGCAGTTCTTC.

This clonotype was counted ten times or more. The V gene is TRBV7-2, the J gene TRBJ2-7; D may be TRBD1 (6 bases). The CDR3 extends over 14 amino acids. Trimming cost V 1 base and J 6 bases, with 13 bases left between them. Germline CDR1 reads SGHTA; CDR2 reads FQGNSA. The CDR3, as DNA: TGTGCCAGCAGCTTAGAATGGGGGCAGGGCGAGCAGTACTTC. Its protein is CASSLEWGQGEQYF.

V and J are TRBV9 and TRBJ2-6; tentatively, D is TRBD2 (6 bases). V lost 0 bases and J 2 bases, leaving 12 bases between the germline ends. The CDR3 extends over 17 amino acids. Germline-derived CDR1 and CDR2 are SGDLS and YYNGEE. Here the CDR3 DNA reads TGTGCCAGCAGCGTAGTTGGAGGGTTAGCTGGGGCCAACGTCCTGACTTTC. Amino acids: CASSVVGGLAGANVLTF.

The chain carries TRBV7-9 and TRBJ2-2; 7 bases align to TRBD1. The junction had 3 bases not matched to a gene; V was cut back by 5 bases and J by 0 bases. Germline CDR1 and CDR2: SEHNR and FQNEAQ (reference sequence). The CDR3 has 15 amino acids. The DNA of the CDR3 is TGTGCCAGCAGCGTCGGGACAGCGAACACCGGGGAGCTGTTTTTT. This encodes CASSVGTANTGELFF.

In its sample, this clonotype was seen once. The gene calls are TRBV10-3 and TRBJ1-1; TRBD1 agrees at 10 bases. Germline V CDR1 and CDR2: ENHRY, SYGVKD. CDR3 length: 17 residues. The V segment lost 5 bases and the J segment 1 base; nucleotides outside the gene matches: 10. The CDR3 nucleotides read TGTGCCATCAGTTTCCAGGGACAGGGGTTTAGGAACACTGAAGCTTTCTTT. The encoded protein is CAISFQGQGFRNTEAFF.

This chain connects TRBV27 to TRBJ2-3; the D gene is possibly TRBD2 (6 bases). This CDR3 has 14 amino acids. Deletions cut 3 bases from V and 5 bases from J, with 12 bases between. CDR1 is MNHEY and CDR2 is SMNVEV in the germline V gene (reference sequence). CDR3 DNA: TGTGCCAGCAGTTTTTTTAGCGGCGGAGATACGCAGTATTTT. This translates into CASSFFSGGDTQYF.

The J gene is TRBJ1-2, the V gene TRBV4-3; D perhaps matches TRBD1 (5 bases). The CDR3 runs to 12 residues. CDR1 and CDR2 (germline): LGHNA, YSLEER. The V end was cut by 5 bases, the J end by 4 bases, with 8 bases between. CDR3 coding DNA: TGCGCCAGCAGCGACAGTTCCTATGGCTACACCTTC. It codes for CASSDSSYGYTF.

This clonotype was observed a few times. The chain recombines TRBV11-2 with TRBJ2-7; no clear D gene. Germline CDR1 is SGHAT and CDR2 is FQNNGV. Deletions cut 0 bases from V and 1 base from J, with 7 bases between. The CDR3 runs to 14 residues. This chain's CDR3 is CASSLDDFSYEQYF. The CDR3 DNA reads TGTGCCAGCAGCTTAGATGATTTTTCCTACGAGCAGTACTTC. Supplemented by reference TRBV11-2 and TRBJ2-7, the full variable domain reads EAGVAQSPRYKIIEKRQSVAFWCNPISGHATLYWYQQILGQGPKLLIQFQNNGVVDDSQLPKDRFSAERLKGVDSTLKIQPAKLEDSAVYLCASSLDDFSYEQYFGPGTRLTVT.

V gene TRBV6-1 combines with J gene TRBJ2-5; the match to TRBD2 covers 7 bases. The germline V gene has CDR1 MNHNS and CDR2 SASEGT. There are 17 residues in the CDR3. V lost 2 bases to trimming and J lost 5 bases; unmatched junction nucleotides: 14. CDR3 DNA sequence: TGTGCCAGCAGTGAACAGGCCCCGGGCCCCGGGGGGGAGACCCAGTACTTC. Translating gives CASSEQAPGPGGETQYF.

The gene calls are TRBV6-1 and TRBJ2-7; 15 bases are a match to TRBD2. Germline-derived CDR1 and CDR2 are MNHNS and SASEGT. V dropped 5 bases and J dropped 4; count of bases not matched to a gene: 12. The CDR3 extends over 18 amino acids. CDR3: CASSQPGLAGGRTYEQYF. CDR3 coding DNA: TGTGCCAGCAGTCAACCGGGACTAGCGGGAGGCAGAACTTACGAGCAGTACTTC.

This clonotype was counted between two and nine times. The genes are TRBV20-1 and TRBJ1-1; possible D gene TRBD1, 6 bases. This CDR3 contains 16 residues. Per germline, CDR1 DFQATT and CDR2 SNEGSKA (reference sequence). V lost 0 bases, J lost 1 base, and 15 bases lay in between. The chain's CDR3 is CSARDWRTAANTEAFF. In nucleotides, the CDR3 is TGCAGTGCTAGAGATTGGCGGACAGCAGCGAACACTGAAGCTTTCTTT.

The chain has TRBV12-3 or TRBV12-4 and TRBJ2-1; 10 bases line up with TRBD2. This CDR3 has 14 amino acids. V lost 8 bases to trimming and J lost 7 bases; unmatched junction nucleotides: 8. The CDR3, as DNA: TGTGCCAGCGGGATAGCGGGAGGCGATAATGAGCAGTTCTTC. Its protein product is CASGIAGGDNEQFF.

This clonotype was picked up a small number of times. The chain is built from TRBV4-1 and TRBJ1-1; no reliable D call. This CDR3 comprises 15 residues. V lost 5 bases and J 1 base, leaving 14 bases between the germline ends. Germline V gives CDR1 MGHRA, CDR2 YSYEKL. The CDR3 DNA is TGCGCCAGCAGCTCACCCACCGTCGGGAACACTGAAGCTTTCTTT. Translation gives CASSSPTVGNTEAFF.

Ten or more counts support this clonotype. This chain links TRBV4-1 with TRBJ1-2; no definite D call. Germline CDR1 is MGHRA and CDR2 is YSYEKL. Trimming left V 0 bases short and J 2 bases short, with 13 bases between. The CDR3 is made up of 16 amino acids. Here the CDR3 DNA reads TGCGCCAGCAGCCAAGATTTTCCTAGTAGGAACTATGGCTACACCTTC. It specifies CASSQDFPSRNYGYTF.

This clonotype has just a few counts. This sequence joins TRBV5-1 and TRBJ1-1; D perhaps matches TRBD1 (5 bases). There are 14 residues in the CDR3. Deletions cut 0 bases from V and 6 bases from J, with 12 bases between. Germline V CDR1 and CDR2: SGHRS, YFSETQ. The CDR3 loop is CASSLDRQRPEAFF. The CDR3 DNA sequence: TGCGCCAGCAGCTTGGACAGACAGCGCCCTGAAGCTTTCTTT.

The chain recombines TRBV14 with TRBJ1-2; no definite D call. The CDR3 is 14 residues long. Trimming cost V 0 bases and J 4 bases, with 9 bases left between them. CDR1 and CDR2 from the germline V gene are SGHDN and FVKESK. CDR3 sequence: CASSQDRVAYGYTF. The CDR3 DNA is TGTGCCAGCAGCCAAGATAGGGTTGCCTATGGCTACACCTTC. The complete variable domain, with remaining parts taken from reference TRBV14 and TRBJ1-2, reads EAGVTQFPSHSVIEKGQTVTLRCDPISGHDNLYWYRRVMGKEIKFLLHFVKESKQDESGMPNNRFLAERTGGTYSTLKVQPAELEDSGVYFCASSQDRVAYGYTFGSGTRLTVV.

This chain uses TRBV5-4 with TRBJ2-5; D possibly corresponds to TRBD1 (6 bases). Germline CDR1 is SGHNT and CDR2 is YYREEE (reference sequence). V dropped 1 base and J dropped 3 bases, with 10 bases sitting between them. This CDR3 spans 14 amino acids. This CDR3 reads CASSLSSGEETQYF. Here the CDR3 DNA reads TGTGCCAGCAGCTTGTCCTCAGGGGAAGAGACCCAGTACTTC.

At least ten counts were recorded for this clonotype. CDR3 in DNA: TGTGCCAGCAGTTTAGCGTTAGGAGGGACTAGCGGGAGAGGCGAGCAGTTCTTC. Its translation: CASSLALGGTSGRGEQFF. V is TRBV12-3 or TRBV12-4 and J is TRBJ2-1, with TRBD2 matching over 14 bases. The junction had 11 bases not matched to a gene; V was cut back by 0 bases and J by 10 bases. The CDR3 sequence is 18 residues long.

This clonotype was observed at least ten times. The chain carries TRBV5-1 and TRBJ2-2, with D unclear. The germline gives CDR1 SGHRS, CDR2 YFSETQ. Trimming shortened V by 4 bases and J by 6 bases, and 13 bases separated the two germline ends. The CDR3 has 14 residues. The CDR3 spells CASSVVKGAGELFF. In DNA form, the CDR3 reads TGCGCCAGCAGCGTGGTTAAAGGAGCCGGGGAGCTGTTTTTT. The whole variable domain, filled in from reference TRBV5-1 and TRBJ2-2, reads KAGVTQTPRYLIKTRGQQVTLSCSPISGHRSVSWYQQTPGQGLQFLFEYFSETQRNKGNFPGRFSGRQFSNSRSEMNVSTLELGDSALYLCASSVVKGAGELFFGEGSRLTVL.

V gene TRBV18 combines with J gene TRBJ2-7; 11 bases are a match to TRBD2. This CDR3 has 14 residues. V lost 6 bases and J lost 0; bases outside the gene matches: 1. The germline V gene has CDR1 KGHSH and CDR2 LQKENI. The CDR3 region is CASSGTSGSYEQYF. CDR3 nucleotide sequence: TGTGCCAGCTCCGGGACTAGCGGCTCCTACGAGCAGTACTTC.

A few counts support this clonotype. The J gene is TRBJ1-6, the V gene TRBV11-2; no firm D call. V was pared by 5 bases and J by 4 bases, with 9 bases between. Germline V lookup: CDR1 SGHAT, CDR2 FQNNGV. The CDR3 runs 14 residues. CDR3: CASSTNAYNSPLHF. The CDR3 DNA reads as TGTGCCAGCAGCACAAATGCGTATAATTCACCCCTCCACTTT. Full variable domain (rest looked up from reference TRBV11-2 and TRBJ1-6): EAGVAQSPRYKIIEKRQSVAFWCNPISGHATLYWYQQILGQGPKLLIQFQNNGVVDDSQLPKDRFSAERLKGVDSTLKIQPAKLEDSAVYLCASSTNAYNSPLHFGNGTRLTVT.

Only a few counts were recorded for this clonotype. The chain carries TRBV5-1 and TRBJ2-5; tentative D call: TRBD1 (6 bases). The CDR3 totals 17 residues. Germline CDR1 SGHRS, CDR2 YFSETQ. V was cut by 3 bases and J by 4 bases, with 22 bases left in between. The CDR3 sequence: CASSSPQGKSRGETQYF. CDR3 DNA: TGCGCCAGCAGCTCCCCACAGGGAAAGAGTAGGGGAGAGACCCAGTACTTC.

The chain employs TRBV5-1 and TRBJ1-3; no clear D. The ends were cut back, 4 bases at V and 0 bases at J, with 8 bases in the middle. This CDR3 is built from 14 residues. Germline V gene sequence: CDR1 SGHRS, CDR2 YFSETQ. CDR3 amino acids: CASSTGSSGNTIYF. The CDR3 DNA is TGCGCCAGCAGCACTGGCTCCTCTGGAAACACCATATATTTT.

This clonotype was seen a handful of times. The chain links TRBV7-2 to TRBJ2-2; D not certain. The V gene's germline CDR1 is SGHTA and CDR2 FQGNSA. The CDR3 has 13 amino acids. Trimming took off 3 bases at V and 3 bases at J, with 5 bases between the two ends. The CDR3 bases are TGTGCCAGCAGCTTGGAGTACACCGGGGAGCTGTTTTTT. Amino acids: CASSLEYTGELFF.

This clonotype was seen a few times. This rearrangement joins TRBV5-1 to TRBJ2-1, with a tentative D call TRBD2 (6 bases). V was cut by 0 bases and J by 5 bases, with 15 bases left in between. Germline V gives CDR1 SGHRS, CDR2 YFSETQ. CDR3 size: 16 residues. As DNA, the CDR3 is TGCGCCAGCAGCTTGGGGTCTGGGGACTTCGACAATGAGCAGTTCTTC. Its translation: CASSLGSGDFDNEQFF.